The source of this T cell receptor beta chain is a study of T cell responses to AZD1222 COVID-19 vaccine. General study results and limits: Mostly white British, mostly female donors; authors suggested clonal diversity may be underestimated. The study found Spike-specific TCR breadth and depth rose after two AZD1222 doses.

Measured with immunoSEQ multiplex PCR; TCRdb has only the in-frame clones, and not every one. The repertoire holds over 150,000 clones, with 94% as singletons. Second-dose recipients at about 4 or about 12 weeks were treated as one pooled group. About this clone: Its antigen is undetermined.

Germline values: CDR1 SGHTA, CDR2 FQGNSA. CDR3 length: 16 amino acids. V lost 5 bases to trimming and J lost 1 base, with 18 bases between them. The specimen comprised peripheral blood, sampled 28 days after the second AZD1222 dose. This chain connects TRBV7-2 to TRBJ2-7; tentative D call: TRBD2 (6 bases). The TCR originated in an adult who received the AZD1222 COVID-19 vaccine. The CDR3 here is CASSPRRGLPSYEQYF. The CDR3, as DNA: TGTGCCAGCAGCCCGCGGAGGGGACTCCCTTCCTACGAGCAGTACTTC.